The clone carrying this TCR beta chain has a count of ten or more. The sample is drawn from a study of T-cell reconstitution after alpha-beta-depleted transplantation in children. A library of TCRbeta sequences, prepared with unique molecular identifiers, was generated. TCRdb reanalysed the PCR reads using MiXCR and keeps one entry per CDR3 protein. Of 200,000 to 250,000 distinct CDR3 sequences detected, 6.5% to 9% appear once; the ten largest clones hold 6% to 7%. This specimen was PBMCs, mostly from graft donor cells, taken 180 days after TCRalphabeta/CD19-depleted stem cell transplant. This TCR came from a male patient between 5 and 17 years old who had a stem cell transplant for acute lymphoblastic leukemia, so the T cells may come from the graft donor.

CDR3 amino acids: CASSLEADTEAFF. Here the CDR3 DNA reads TGTGCCAGCAGCTTAGAGGCTGACACTGAAGCTTTCTTT. The genes are TRBV7-9 and TRBJ1-1; D unclear. V shed 1 base and J shed 3 bases, with 6 bases lying between them. Germline V gene sequence: CDR1 SEHNR, CDR2 FQNEAQ (reference sequence). The CDR3 is 13 residues long.